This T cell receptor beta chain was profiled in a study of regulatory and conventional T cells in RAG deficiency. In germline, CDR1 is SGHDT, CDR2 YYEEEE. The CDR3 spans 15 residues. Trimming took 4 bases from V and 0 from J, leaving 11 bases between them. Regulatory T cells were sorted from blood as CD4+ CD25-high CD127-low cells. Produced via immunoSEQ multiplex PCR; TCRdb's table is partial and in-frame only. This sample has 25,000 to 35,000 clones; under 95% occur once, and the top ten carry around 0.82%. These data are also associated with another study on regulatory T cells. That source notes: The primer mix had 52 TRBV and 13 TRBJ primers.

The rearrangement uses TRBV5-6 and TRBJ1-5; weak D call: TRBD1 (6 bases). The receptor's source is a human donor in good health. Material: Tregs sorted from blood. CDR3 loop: CASSRGQYSNQPQHF. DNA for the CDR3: TGTGCCAGCAGCCGGGGGCAGTATAGCAATCAGCCCCAGCATTTT. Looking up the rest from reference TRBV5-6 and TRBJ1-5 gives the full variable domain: DAGVTQSPTHLIKTRGQQVTLRCSPKSGHDTVSWYQQALGQGPQFIFQYYEEEERQRGNFPDRFSGHQFPNYSSELNVNALLLGDSALYLCASSRGQYSNQPQHFGDGTRLSIL.